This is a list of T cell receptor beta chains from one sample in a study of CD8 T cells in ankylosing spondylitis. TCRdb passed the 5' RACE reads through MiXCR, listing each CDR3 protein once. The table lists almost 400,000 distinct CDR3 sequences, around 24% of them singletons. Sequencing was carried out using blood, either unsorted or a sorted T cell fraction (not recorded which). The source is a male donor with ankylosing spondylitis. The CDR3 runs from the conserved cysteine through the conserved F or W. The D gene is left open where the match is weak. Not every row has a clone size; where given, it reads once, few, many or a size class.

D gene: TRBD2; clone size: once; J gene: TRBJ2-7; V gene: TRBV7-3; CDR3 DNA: TGTGCCAGCAGCTTAATTAGAGCGGGAGTAAGTGAGCAGTACTTC; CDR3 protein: CASSLIRAGVSEQYF
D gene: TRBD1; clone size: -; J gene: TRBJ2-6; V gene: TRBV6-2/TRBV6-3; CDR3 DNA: TGTGCCAGCAGACGGACAGGGTCAGGGGCCAACGTCCTGACTTTC; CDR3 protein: CASRRTGSGANVLTF
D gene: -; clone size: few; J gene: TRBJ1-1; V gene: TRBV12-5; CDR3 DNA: TGTGCTAGTGGTTTGGTAGTGGGATCGAACACTGAAGCTTTCTTT; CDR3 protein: CASGLVVGSNTEAFF
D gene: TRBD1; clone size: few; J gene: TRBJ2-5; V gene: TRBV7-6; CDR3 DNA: TGTGCCAGCAGCCGCGACAGGGGCGTCCAAGAGACCCAGTACTTC; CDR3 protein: CASSRDRGVQETQYF
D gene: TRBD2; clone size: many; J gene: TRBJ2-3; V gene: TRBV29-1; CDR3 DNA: TGCAGCGTTCCGGGACTAGCGGGAGTGGATACGCAGTATTTT; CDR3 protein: CSVPGLAGVDTQYF
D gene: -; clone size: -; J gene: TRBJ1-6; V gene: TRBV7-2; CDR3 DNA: TGTGCCAGCAGCGGCGGGGCTTCCTATAATTCACCCCTCCACTTT; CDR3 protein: CASSGGASYNSPLHF
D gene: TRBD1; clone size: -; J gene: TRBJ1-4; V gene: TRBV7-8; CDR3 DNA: TGTGCCAGCAGCTTGGGGGGAGGGACAGGGGTTTTTGCAGTCGAAAAACTGTTTTTT; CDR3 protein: CASSLGGGTGVFAVEKLFF
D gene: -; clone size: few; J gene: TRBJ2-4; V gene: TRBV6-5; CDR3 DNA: TGTGCCAGCAGTTACTCCTTTTCCGGGGCGGGAAACATTCAGTACTTC; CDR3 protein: CASSYSFSGAGNIQYF
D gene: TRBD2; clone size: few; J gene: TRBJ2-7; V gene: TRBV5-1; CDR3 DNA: TGCGCCAGCACCGCGAGAATAGCGGGCGCCTCCTACGAGCAGTACTTC; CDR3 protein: CASTARIAGASYEQYF
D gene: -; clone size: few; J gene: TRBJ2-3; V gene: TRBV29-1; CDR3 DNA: TGCAGCGTTGAATCACTTGGATACACAGATACGCAGTATTTT; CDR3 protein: CSVESLGYTDTQYF
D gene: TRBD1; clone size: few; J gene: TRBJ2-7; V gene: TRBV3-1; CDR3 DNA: TGTGCCAGCAGCCCCACAGGGGTCTACGAGCAGTACTTC; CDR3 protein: CASSPTGVYEQYF
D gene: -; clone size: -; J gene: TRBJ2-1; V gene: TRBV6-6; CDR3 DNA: TGTGCCAGCGGGCTTTCGGAGCAGTTCTTC; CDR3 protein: CASGLSEQFF
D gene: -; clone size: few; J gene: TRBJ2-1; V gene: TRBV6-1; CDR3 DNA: TGTGCCAGTACGAGGGGGTTTGGCAATGAGCAGTTCTTC; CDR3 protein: CASTRGFGNEQFF
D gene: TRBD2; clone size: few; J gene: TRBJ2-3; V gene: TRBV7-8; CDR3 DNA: TGTGCCAGCAGCCCAATGATGACTAGCGGGAGGTCAGATACGCAGTATTTT; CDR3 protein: CASSPMMTSGRSDTQYF
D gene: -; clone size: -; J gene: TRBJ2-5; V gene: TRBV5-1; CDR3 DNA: TGCGCCAGCAGCTACTCCAGGGGCGAAGAGACCCAGTACTTC; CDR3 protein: CASSYSRGEETQYF
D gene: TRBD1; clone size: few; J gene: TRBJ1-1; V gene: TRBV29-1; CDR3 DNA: TGCAGCGTTGCGGGACAGGGCAACACTGAAGCTTTCTTT; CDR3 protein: CSVAGQGNTEAFF
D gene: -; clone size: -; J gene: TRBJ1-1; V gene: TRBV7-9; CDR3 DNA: TGTGCCAGCAGCTTAGCGCGAGGGGATCTTCAAGCTTTCTTT; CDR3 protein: CASSLARGDLQAFF
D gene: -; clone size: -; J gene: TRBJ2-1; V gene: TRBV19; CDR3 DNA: TGTGCCAGTAGTATCTCAAAGGCTAATGAGCAGTTCTTC; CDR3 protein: CASSISKANEQFF
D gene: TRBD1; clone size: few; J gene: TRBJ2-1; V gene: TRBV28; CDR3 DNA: TGTGCCAGCAGGTCTCAGGGGGCAGGCTCCTACAATGAGCAGTTCTTC; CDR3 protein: CASRSQGAGSYNEQFF
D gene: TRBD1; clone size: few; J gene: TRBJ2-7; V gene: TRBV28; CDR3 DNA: TGTGCCAGCAGGGGACAGGGAAGTGGTAGGGAGTACTTC; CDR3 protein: CASRGQGSGREYF
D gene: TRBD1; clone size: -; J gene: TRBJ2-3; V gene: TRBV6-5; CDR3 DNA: TGTGCCAGCAGTTACCCAGGGACAGCTAGAGCAGATACGCAGTATTTT; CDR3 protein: CASSYPGTARADTQYF
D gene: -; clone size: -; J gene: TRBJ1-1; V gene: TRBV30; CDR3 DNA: TGTGCCTGGAACGGGGGCTTGAGGGGGAACACTGAAGCTTTCTTT; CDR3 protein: CAWNGGLRGNTEAFF
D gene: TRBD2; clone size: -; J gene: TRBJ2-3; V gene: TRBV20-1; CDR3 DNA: TGCAGTGCTAGTCCAGCGGGAGGGCCAGATACGCAGTATTTT; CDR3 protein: CSASPAGGPDTQYF
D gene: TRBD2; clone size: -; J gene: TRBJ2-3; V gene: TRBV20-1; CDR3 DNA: TGCAGTGCAACCTCTAGCGGGAGTATAGATACGCAGTATTTT; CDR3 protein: CSATSSGSIDTQYF
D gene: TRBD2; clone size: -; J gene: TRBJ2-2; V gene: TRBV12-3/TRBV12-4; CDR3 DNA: TGTGCCAGCTGCCCTTGGACTAGCGGGAGCCCAAACACCGGGGAGCTGTTTTTT; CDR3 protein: CASCPWTSGSPNTGELFF
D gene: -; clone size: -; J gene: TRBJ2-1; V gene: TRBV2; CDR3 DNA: TGTGCCAGCAGTGAGTTTCGGGCCGAGCAGTTCTTC; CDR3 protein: CASSEFRAEQFF
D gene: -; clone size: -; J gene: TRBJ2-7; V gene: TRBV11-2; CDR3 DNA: TGTGCCAGCAGCTGGGGATCTCCGGGGGAGCAGTACTTC; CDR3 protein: CASSWGSPGEQYF